This T cell receptor (beta chain) was sequenced during a study of T cell clusters in autoimmune cytopenias. This clonotype is medium-sized by frequency. Some 38,000 genome equivalents of blood DNA were amplified for TRB. TRB was amplified by touch-down multiplex PCR, primer pools A and B combined. From the multiplex PCR reads, TCRdb lists one entry per CDR3 protein and no DNA. The clone table shows under 3,500 distinct CDR3 sequences, with the ten largest holding 18%. Germline CDR1 and CDR2: DFQATT and SNEGSKA (reference sequence). The CDR3 covers 14 residues. The V gene is TRBV20-1, the J gene TRBJ1-2. This TCR came from a human donor with an autoimmune cytopenia, with autoimmune hepatitis or in good health (not recorded which). Sequencing was performed on peripheral blood. This CDR3 reads CSAMGQLANYGYTF.